Presented here are 12 T cell receptor beta chains from one specimen sequenced in a study of T-cell reconstitution after alpha-beta-depleted transplantation in children. For TCRbeta, the library was prepared with unique molecular identifiers. One entry per CDR3 protein results from TCRdb running MiXCR on the PCR reads. The profile shows 130,000 to 150,000 distinct CDR3 sequences, 8% to 10% of them singletons. The sequences come from PBMCs, mostly from graft donor cells, collected 180 days after TCRalphabeta/CD19-depleted stem cell transplant. These TCRs come from a female patient aged 2-15 years who had a stem cell transplant for congenital amegakaryocytic thrombocytopenia, so the T cells may come from the graft donor.

This clonotype was seen a few times. V usage is TRBV5-1 and J usage is TRBJ1-1, with a weak D call TRBD1 (5 bases). The ends were cut back, 6 bases at V and 0 bases at J, with 21 bases in the middle. The CDR3 loop spans 17 amino acids. The germline V gene encodes CDR1 SGHRS and CDR2 YFSETQ. CDR3 in DNA: TGCGCCAGCACCCTAATTAGTGGGGGACCCATGAACACTGAAGCTTTCTTT. This gives the protein CASTLISGGPMNTEAFF.

With respect to this clonotype: A much larger clone lies a single base off, so this may be a read error. The chain links TRBV28 to TRBJ2-1; D unclear. Germline assignment: CDR1 MDHEN and CDR2 SYDVKM. The CDR3 covers 13 residues. The CDR3 bases are TGTGCCGGCAGTTCCGACCCCAGCAATGAGCAGTTCTTC. The encoded protein is CAGSSDPSNEQFF. Full variable domain (remainder filled in from reference TRBV28 and TRBJ2-1): DVKVTQSSRYLVKRTGEKVFLECVQDMDHENMFWYRQDPGLGLRLIYFSYDVKMKEKGDIPEGYSVSREKKERFSLILESASTNQTSMYLCAGSSDPSNEQFFGPGTRLTVL.

The genes are TRBV19 and TRBJ2-5, with D tentatively TRBD2 (5 bases). Deletions cut 4 bases from V and 5 bases from J, with 11 bases between. Germline V gene lookup returns CDR1 LNHDA and CDR2 SQIVND (reference sequence). The CDR3 is 13 residues long. The CDR3 reads CASSTRWRETQYF. The DNA for the CDR3 is TGTGCCAGTAGTACCCGCTGGAGGGAGACCCAGTACTTC.

The chain links TRBV12-3 or TRBV12-4 to TRBJ2-5; D possibly matches TRBD1 or TRBD2 (5 bases each). This CDR3 contains 14 residues. Trimming took off 3 bases at V and 3 bases at J, with 11 bases between the two ends. CDR3 in DNA: TGTGCCAGCAGTTTTGGGGGATTGGAAGAGACCCAGTACTTC. As protein: CASSFGGLEETQYF.

This clonotype was recorded many times. The chain combines TRBV9 with TRBJ2-2, with 7 bases fitting TRBD2. CDR3 length equals 15 residues. Germline V CDR1 and CDR2: SGDLS, YYNGEE. The V and J ends lost 1 base and 3 bases, in that order; junction bases with no gene match: 3. The CDR3 bases are TGTGCCAGCAGCGTATTGCTAGCGGACACCGGGGAGCTGTTTTTT. Translation: CASSVLLADTGELFF.

This clonotype was detected ten times or more. V is TRBV6-5 and J is TRBJ2-5; TRBD2 aligns across 14 bases. V gave up 2 bases and J gave up 6 bases; unmatched junction bases: 8. Germline V gene data show CDR1 as MNHEY and CDR2 as SVGAGI. The CDR3 runs 17 residues. CDR3 region: CASSYGLTSGRGKTQYF. As DNA, the CDR3 is TGTGCCAGCAGTTACGGATTGACTAGCGGGAGGGGAAAGACCCAGTACTTC.

The V gene is TRBV2, the J gene TRBJ2-7; tentative D call: TRBD2 (6 bases). V gave up 4 bases and J gave up 9 bases, with 16 bases separating them. CDR3 length: 13 residues. Germline assignment: CDR1 SNHLY and CDR2 FYNNEI. CDR3 protein: CASSVRTTVGQYF. The CDR3, as DNA: TGTGCCAGCAGTGTTAGGACTACCGTGGGGCAGTACTTC.

This clonotype was seen a handful of times. V is TRBV3-1 and J is TRBJ2-5, with D perhaps TRBD2 (7 bases). Germline V lookup: CDR1 LGHDT, CDR2 YNNKEL (reference sequence). This CDR3 region has 19 residues. The V end lost 5 bases, the J end lost 0 bases, and 25 bases lay between the germline ends. The CDR3 protein is CASSYHRKGGGPYQETQYF. For the CDR3, the DNA is TGTGCCAGCAGCTACCACCGGAAGGGGGGGGGCCCTTACCAAGAGACCCAGTACTTC.

Many counts were recorded for this clonotype. This chain uses TRBV7-2 with TRBJ1-2, with D possibly TRBD1 on 5 matching bases. From germline, CDR1 is SGHTA and CDR2 FQGNSA. Deletions cut 0 bases from V and 10 bases from J, with 18 bases between. The length of the CDR3 is 15 residues. CDR3 protein: CASSLAPVPGRPYTF. CDR3 bases: TGTGCCAGCAGCTTAGCCCCTGTCCCGGGACGGCCCTACACCTTC.

This clonotype was observed at least ten times. A much larger clone is a single base away; this may be a read error. V gene TRBV20-1 combines with J gene TRBJ2-6, with a possible D match to TRBD1 (6 bases). The length of the CDR3 is 16 residues. The V gene's germline CDR1 is DFQATT and CDR2 SNEGSKA (reference sequence). The CDR3 here is CSVKGDPALGPNGLTF. CDR3 bases: TGCAGTGTCAAGGGGGACCCGGCGCTAGGGCCCAACGGCCTGACTTTC.

With respect to this clonotype: A much more abundant neighbour one base away suggests this may be a read error. The chain joins TRBV5-1 to TRBJ1-3; D uncertain. Per germline, CDR1 SGHRS and CDR2 YFSETQ. The CDR3 is made up of 14 amino acids. V was clipped by 6 bases and J by 0 bases, with 10 bases between them. The CDR3 here is CASKRVSSGNTIYF. Here the CDR3 DNA reads TGCGCCAGCAAGCGAGTTTCCTCTGGAAACACCATATATTTT. Variable domain in full (rest from reference TRBV5-1 and TRBJ1-3): KAGVTQTPRYLIKTRGQQVTLSCSPISGHRSVSWYQQTPGQGLQFLFEYFSETQRNKGNFPGRFSGRQFSNSRSEMNVSTLELGDSALYLCASKRVSSGNTIYFGEGSWLTVV.

As for this clonotype: This clone may be a read error of a much larger clone one base away. This rearrangement joins TRBV4-1 to TRBJ2-1; D possibly corresponds to TRBD2 (5 bases). Germline V lookup: CDR1 MGHRA, CDR2 YSYEKL. The CDR3 covers 15 residues. CDR3 residues: CASSFGPSRHNEQFF. In nucleotides, the CDR3 is TGTGCCAGCAGCTTTGGGCCTAGCAGACACAATGAGCAGTTCTTC.